This T cell receptor beta chain stems from a study of radiotherapy plus CTLA-4 blockade in lung cancer. Method: immunoSEQ multiplex PCR; TCRdb's copy keeps in-frame clones and lacks some. This sample has over 100,000 clones; roughly 86% occur once, and the top ten carry roughly 3.1%. This CDR3 comprises 16 residues. Germline-derived CDR1 and CDR2 are SGHDT and YYEEEE. V lost 0 bases to trimming and J lost 2 bases; unmatched junction nucleotides: 5. Concerning this clone itself: Other DNA sequences in this specimen translate into the identical CDR3.

Patients had chemo-refractory metastatic non-small-cell lung cancer and received focal radiation plus CTLA-4 blockade that used ipilimumab. This sequence originates from a human donor with non-small cell lung cancer that progressed on radiotherapy plus ipilimumab. Some clones in this sample may be carry-over from other donors' samples. The sequences come from peripheral blood, collected from a patient treated with radiotherapy plus ipilimumab. This chain uses TRBV5-6 with TRBJ1-5, with TRBD1 matching over 7 bases. The CDR3 here is CASSLGAGGGNQPQHF. The CDR3 bases are TGTGCCAGCAGCTTGGGGGCAGGGGGAGGCAATCAGCCCCAGCATTTT.